One and the same sample provided the 18 T cell receptor beta chains below, sequenced in a study of cytomegalovirus exposure and HLA in healthy donors. Primers: 60 Vbeta forward and 13 Jbeta reverse. Here immunoSEQ multiplex PCR was the method, and the copy in TCRdb shows in-frame clones only, minus some. The sample has 200,000 to 250,000 clones, more than 75% seen once. The sequenced sample was PBMCs. The receptors stem from a male donor in good health and CMV-seronegative.

The chain has TRBV7-3 and TRBJ2-2; no clear D gene. The CDR3 is 15 amino acids. The V end lost 5 bases, the J end lost 4 bases, and 14 bases lay between the germline ends. CDR1 is SGHTA, CDR2 FQGTGA, per germline. The CDR3 region is CASSQPQASTGELFF. CDR3 sequence (DNA): TGTGCCAGCAGCCAGCCACAAGCTAGCACCGGGGAGCTGTTTTTT. Full variable domain (missing parts from reference TRBV7-3 and TRBJ2-2): GAGVSQTPSNKVTEKGKYVELRCDPISGHTALYWYRQSLGQGPEFLIYFQGTGAADDSGLPNDRFFAVRPEGSVSTLKIQRTERGDSAVYLCASSQPQASTGELFFGEGSRLTVL.

The sample holds a few counts of this clone. The rearrangement links TRBV28 to TRBJ1-5; D may be TRBD1 (5 bases). The germline V gene encodes CDR1 MDHEN and CDR2 SYDVKM. V was shortened by 3 bases and J by 7 bases, with 13 bases between the two germline ends. This CDR3 has 14 amino acids. CDR3 sequence: CASSFSWGGQPQHF. CDR3 in DNA: TGTGCCAGCAGTTTCTCCTGGGGGGGACAGCCCCAGCATTTT. The entire variable domain, with the rest obtained from reference TRBV28 and TRBJ1-5, is as follows: DVKVTQSSRYLVKRTGEKVFLECVQDMDHENMFWYRQDPGLGLRLIYFSYDVKMKEKGDIPEGYSVSREKKERFSLILESASTNQTSMYLCASSFSWGGQPQHFGDGTRLSIL.

This clone has a handful of counts. This sequence joins TRBV10-3 and TRBJ1-2; TRBD1 matches at 8 bases. V dropped 2 bases and J dropped 2; count of bases not matched to a gene: 4. CDR1 ENHRY and CDR2 SYGVKD come from the germline V gene. The CDR3 covers 15 residues. The CDR3 loop is CAISEVTGGNYGYTF. In DNA form, the CDR3 reads TGTGCCATCAGTGAGGTAACAGGGGGGAACTATGGCTACACCTTC.

V is TRBV28 and J is TRBJ2-7; 8 positions agree with TRBD2. The CDR3 has 15 amino acids. CDR1 is MDHEN and CDR2 is SYDVKM in the germline V gene. The J segment lost 9 bases and the V segment lost 6 bases, leaving 16 bases of the junction unmatched. DNA of the CDR3: TGTGCCAGCAGCTCTCGGCCCGGGCGGGGGGCCGCGCAGTACTTC. Protein sequence: CASSSRPGRGAAQYF. Drawing the rest from reference TRBV28 and TRBJ2-7, the complete variable domain is DVKVTQSSRYLVKRTGEKVFLECVQDMDHENMFWYRQDPGLGLRLIYFSYDVKMKEKGDIPEGYSVSREKKERFSLILESASTNQTSMYLCASSSRPGRGAAQYFGPGTRLTVT.

The rearrangement joins TRBV5-1 to TRBJ1-6; the match to TRBD1 covers 9 bases. V was pared by 0 bases and J by 7 bases, with 5 bases of the junction left unmatched. The length of the CDR3 is 16 residues. Germline values: CDR1 SGHRS, CDR2 YFSETQ. The CDR3 sequence is CASSLGSGQGNSPLHF. The CDR3, as DNA: TGCGCCAGCAGCTTGGGATCGGGACAGGGAAATTCACCCCTCCACTTT. The whole variable domain, filled in from reference TRBV5-1 and TRBJ1-6, reads KAGVTQTPRYLIKTRGQQVTLSCSPISGHRSVSWYQQTPGQGLQFLFEYFSETQRNKGNFPGRFSGRQFSNSRSEMNVSTLELGDSALYLCASSLGSGQGNSPLHFGNGTRLTVT.

V is TRBV30 and J is TRBJ1-5; perhaps TRBD1 as D (5 bases). The CDR3 is 14 amino acids. V gave up 2 bases and J gave up 2 bases, with 10 bases separating them. The germline CDR1 and CDR2 sequences are GTSNPN and SVGIG (reference sequence). The CDR3 here is CAWSTGRGNQPQHF. DNA of the CDR3: TGTGCCTGGAGTACCGGCAGGGGCAATCAGCCCCAGCATTTT.

The chain has TRBV5-1 and TRBJ2-3; D gene uncertain. V was trimmed by 1 base and J by 4 bases, leaving 7 bases between them. The CDR3 is 13 residues long. The germline gives CDR1 SGHRS, CDR2 YFSETQ. In DNA form, the CDR3 reads TGCGCCAGCAGCTTGCAGGTGTCAGATACGCAGTATTTT. This encodes CASSLQVSDTQYF.

V and J are TRBV4-1 and TRBJ2-7; a possible D gene is TRBD2 (5 bases). Germline lookup yields CDR1 MGHRA and CDR2 YSYEKL. With 0 bases removed from V and 6 bases from J, the gap between germline ends came to 15 bases. The CDR3 extends over 15 amino acids. CDR3 bases: TGCGCCAGCAGCCAAGAGAGGGCCGTCCCTGGCGAGCAGTACTTC. Translating gives CASSQERAVPGEQYF.

The genes are TRBV5-1 and TRBJ2-1; 9 bases map to TRBD2. The germline gives CDR1 SGHRS, CDR2 YFSETQ. Trimming took 4 bases from V and 0 from J; bases not matched to a gene: 2. The CDR3 spans 15 residues. Here the CDR3 reads CASSGLATSYNEQFF. DNA of the CDR3: TGCGCCAGCAGCGGACTAGCGACCTCCTACAATGAGCAGTTCTTC.

The rearrangement uses TRBV27 and TRBJ2-1; maybe TRBD2 (6 bases). V was cut by 7 bases and J by 2 bases, with 9 bases left in between. This CDR3 has 13 residues. The germline V gene has CDR1 MNHEY and CDR2 SMNVEV (reference sequence). The CDR3 DNA sequence: TGTGCCAGCAACCGGGGGACCTACAATGAGCAGTTCTTC. This translates into CASNRGTYNEQFF.

The genes are TRBV7-3 and TRBJ1-1; no clear D gene. The CDR3 runs to 12 residues. CDR1 and CDR2 (germline): SGHTA, FQGTGA. V was shortened by 6 bases and J by 3 bases, with 8 bases between the two germline ends. CDR3: CASSHGDTEAFF. CDR3 bases: TGTGCCAGCAGTCACGGGGACACTGAAGCTTTCTTT. The variable domain in full, completed from reference TRBV7-3 and TRBJ1-1, reads GAGVSQTPSNKVTEKGKYVELRCDPISGHTALYWYRQSLGQGPEFLIYFQGTGAADDSGLPNDRFFAVRPEGSVSTLKIQRTERGDSAVYLCASSHGDTEAFFGQGTRLTVV.

This clone was seen more than once but under ten times. This sequence joins TRBV5-1 and TRBJ1-1; 9 bases are a match to TRBD1. After removal of 4 bases from V and 5 bases from J, the junction contained 12 bases not matched to a gene. CDR1 SGHRS and CDR2 YFSETQ come from the germline V gene. CDR3 length: 16 amino acids. In nucleotides, the CDR3 is TGCGCCAGCAGCCGTGATCCGGGACAGGGAAATACTGAAGCTTTCTTT. As protein: CASSRDPGQGNTEAFF.

The chain is built from TRBV7-2 and TRBJ2-1, with a possible D match to TRBD2 (6 bases). CDR3 length: 13 amino acids. Trimming took off 3 bases at V and 9 bases at J, with 12 bases between the two ends. Germline V gives CDR1 SGHTA, CDR2 FQGNSA. The CDR3 nucleotides are TGTGCCAGCAGCTTTCTACTAGCCGGTGAGCAGTTCTTC. It codes for CASSFLLAGEQFF.

The V call is TRBV2, the J call TRBJ1-2; D remains ambiguous. Germline V gives CDR1 SNHLY, CDR2 FYNNEI. Trimming cost V 9 bases and J 5 bases, with 13 bases left between them. CDR3 size: 12 residues. CDR3 region: CASRGSFYGYTF. The CDR3 region has the DNA TGTGCCAGTCGGGGATCCTTTTATGGCTACACCTTC.

The chain is built from TRBV10-2 and TRBJ2-7; the match to TRBD2 covers 8 bases. Germline CDR1 is WSHSY and CDR2 is SAAADI. Trimming cost V 5 bases and J 5 bases; bases outside gene matches: 8. The CDR3 covers 14 residues. CDR3 protein: CASSRGLVSDEQYF. CDR3 in DNA: TGCGCCAGCAGTAGGGGACTAGTTAGTGACGAGCAGTACTTC.

The gene calls are TRBV7-2 and TRBJ2-7; D gene unclear. CDR1 is SGHTA and CDR2 is FQGNSA in the germline V gene. The CDR3 contains 15 residues. Trimming stripped 5 bases from V and 2 bases from J, with 16 bases between. CDR3 DNA sequence: TGTGCCAGCAGCCTTGCATCCAGGCTGGCCTACGAGCAGTACTTC. Amino acid sequence: CASSLASRLAYEQYF.

The V call is TRBV20-1, the J call TRBJ2-2; D ambiguous. This CDR3 has 11 amino acids. V lost 7 bases and J lost 6, with 9 bases in between. CDR1 is DFQATT, CDR2 SNEGSKA, per germline (reference sequence). The CDR3 DNA sequence: TGCAGTGGCCGAGAGGCCGGGGAGCTGTTTTTT. It codes for CSGREAGELFF.

The V and J genes are TRBV11-2 and TRBJ1-1; TRBD1 might be the D (5 bases). V was shortened by 1 base and J by 0 bases, with 12 bases between the two germline ends. This CDR3 has 16 amino acids. Per the germline V gene, CDR1 is SGHAT and CDR2 is FQNNGV. Here the CDR3 DNA reads TGTGCCAGCAGCTTAGCCGGGGGGTTCATGAACACTGAAGCTTTCTTT. It codes for CASSLAGGFMNTEAFF.